These 26 T cell receptor beta chains were all obtained from the same sample, sequenced in a study of T cell responses to AZD1222 COVID-19 vaccine. Data came from immunoSEQ multiplex PCR; TCRdb stores just in-frame clones and leaves some out. Of 100,000 to 120,000 clones in the sample, about 80% were seen once. Source: peripheral blood, taken on day 0 of AZD1222 vaccination. These receptors were obtained from an adult in good health.

This chain uses TRBV5-6 with TRBJ2-1; 7 nucleotides agree with TRBD2. This CDR3 is 16 amino acids long. The germline gives CDR1 SGHDT, CDR2 YYEEEE. With 0 bases clipped from V and 0 bases from J, the junction kept 3 bases outside the gene matches. The CDR3 region is CASSLGRGSSYNEQFF. The CDR3 DNA follows: TGTGCCAGCAGCTTGGGGCGGGGGAGCTCCTACAATGAGCAGTTCTTC.

This chain connects TRBV5-1 to TRBJ1-2; 9 nucleotides line up with TRBD1. The junction had 6 bases not matched to a gene; V was cut back by 4 bases and J by 2 bases. This CDR3 has 15 residues. The germline V gene encodes CDR1 SGHRS and CDR2 YFSETQ. The CDR3 DNA sequence: TGCGCCAGCAGCCCCGGACAGGGGTCAAACTATGGCTACACCTTC. Encoded protein: CASSPGQGSNYGYTF.

The gene calls are TRBV14 and TRBJ1-6; a possible D gene is TRBD1 (5 bases). V lost 2 bases and J 9 bases, leaving 17 bases between the germline ends. The CDR3 covers 16 residues. Germline CDR1 is SGHDN and CDR2 is FVKESK. CDR3 in amino acids: CASSQRGGVRGSPLHF. The DNA of the CDR3 is TGTGCCAGCAGCCAACGGGGCGGAGTTCGTGGTTCACCCCTCCACTTT. The whole variable domain, filled in from reference TRBV14 and TRBJ1-6, reads EAGVTQFPSHSVIEKGQTVTLRCDPISGHDNLYWYRRVMGKEIKFLLHFVKESKQDESGMPNNRFLAERTGGTYSTLKVQPAELEDSGVYFCASSQRGGVRGSPLHFGNGTRLTVT.

V usage is TRBV7-8 and J usage is TRBJ2-1; TRBD2 is a possible D gene (7 bases). Trimming removed 1 base at V and 2 bases at J, with 12 bases between. CDR1 and CDR2 from the germline V gene are SGHVS and FQNEAQ. The CDR3 spans 16 residues. The chain's CDR3 is CASSLGGGPPYNEQFF. CDR3 nucleotide sequence: TGTGCCAGCAGCTTAGGGGGGGGGCCCCCCTACAATGAGCAGTTCTTC.

The chain recombines TRBV9 with TRBJ1-5, with D perhaps TRBD1 (6 bases). Germline CDR1 and CDR2: SGDLS and YYNGEE. The CDR3 spans 15 residues. V was cut by 4 bases and J by 0 bases, with 11 bases left in between. The CDR3 DNA sequence: TGTGCCAGCAGCAGGACAGCAAATAGCAATCAGCCCCAGCATTTT. Amino acids: CASSRTANSNQPQHF.

V is TRBV12-3 or TRBV12-4 and J is TRBJ1-1; tentative D call: TRBD1 (6 bases). With 6 bases removed from V and 2 bases from J, the gap between germline ends came to 10 bases. The CDR3 has 13 residues. CDR3 in amino acids: CASRSDRNTEAFF. The CDR3 bases are TGTGCCAGCAGATCGGACAGAAACACTGAAGCTTTCTTT.

This sequence joins TRBV3-1 (or the pseudogene TRBV3-2) and TRBJ1-5, with TRBD1 as a possible D gene (5 bases). The CDR3 contains 15 residues. From germline, CDR1 is LGHDT and CDR2 YNNKEL (reference sequence). V lost 2 bases, J lost 7 bases, and 15 bases lay in between. CDR3 nucleotides: TGTGCCAGCAGCCAAACTTTGGGGGGGATCCAGCCCCAGCATTTT. Its translation: CASSQTLGGIQPQHF.

This clone has just a few counts. The chain has TRBV5-1 and TRBJ2-2; D is undetermined. The ends were cut back, 4 bases at V and 6 bases at J, with 13 bases in the middle. The CDR3 contains 14 residues. Germline V lookup: CDR1 SGHRS, CDR2 YFSETQ. The CDR3: CASSPTFQSGELFF. The DNA of the CDR3 is TGCGCCAGCAGCCCAACGTTCCAATCCGGGGAGCTGTTTTTT.

This clone was found once. The genes are TRBV2 and TRBJ1-1, with D possibly matching TRBD1 (5 bases). V was clipped by 6 bases and J by 4 bases, with 18 bases between them. The germline gives CDR1 SNHLY, CDR2 FYNNEI. The CDR3 is made up of 15 amino acids. CDR3: CASREGQGVGTEAFF. In DNA form, the CDR3 reads TGTGCCAGCAGAGAGGGCCAGGGTGTGGGCACTGAAGCTTTCTTT.

The chain joins TRBV4-3 to TRBJ1-4, with a possible D match to TRBD1 (5 bases). The V and J ends lost 2 bases and 8 bases respectively, with 12 bases between them. The CDR3 is made up of 14 amino acids. The germline CDR1 and CDR2 sequences are LGHNA and YSLEER. This CDR3 reads CASSQSFRGEKLFF. For the CDR3, the DNA is TGCGCCAGCAGCCAATCTTTTCGGGGGGAAAAACTGTTTTTT.

V is TRBV5-1 and J is TRBJ1-1; D gene unclear. V gave up 0 bases and J gave up 4 bases, with 7 bases separating them. CDR1 and CDR2 (germline): SGHRS, YFSETQ. The CDR3 has 13 amino acids. The CDR3 loop is CASSLDGFTEAFF. The DNA of the CDR3 is TGCGCCAGCAGCTTGGATGGATTCACTGAAGCTTTCTTT.

The J gene is TRBJ2-7, the V gene TRBV6-5; TRBD1 agrees at 9 bases. Germline trimming cut 7 bases from V and 0 bases from J; bases unmatched to any gene: 7. In germline, CDR1 is MNHEY, CDR2 SVGAGI. The CDR3 runs 15 residues. DNA of the CDR3: TGTGCCAGCATGGGACAGGGTAGGGTCTCCTACGAGCAGTACTTC. Translation: CASMGQGRVSYEQYF.

J is TRBJ1-1 and V is TRBV19; a possible D gene is TRBD1 (5 bases). Germline-derived CDR1 and CDR2 are LNHDA and SQIVND (reference sequence). The V end lost 7 bases, the J end lost 8 bases, and 20 bases lay between the germline ends. The CDR3 loop spans 14 amino acids. CDR3 in amino acids: CASTATERHWEAFF. The CDR3 nucleotides are TGTGCCAGTACAGCGACAGAAAGGCATTGGGAAGCTTTCTTT.

J is TRBJ2-2 and V is TRBV6-6; 7 bases match TRBD1. CDR1 is MNHNY, CDR2 SVGAGI, per germline (reference sequence). CDR3 length: 17 amino acids. V was pared by 5 bases and J by 3 bases, with 12 bases of the junction left unmatched. The CDR3: CASSLKLQGMYTGELFF. In nucleotides, the CDR3 is TGTGCCAGCAGTCTCAAACTACAGGGGATGTACACCGGGGAGCTGTTTTTT.

This chain uses TRBV18 with TRBJ1-4; D unresolved. Per germline, CDR1 KGHSH and CDR2 LQKENI. CDR3 length: 13 residues. V was cut by 0 bases and J by 7 bases, with 6 bases left in between. The CDR3 loop is CASSPPGIEKLFF. As DNA, the CDR3 is TGTGCCAGCTCACCACCGGGTATTGAAAAACTGTTTTTT.

J is TRBJ1-2 and V is TRBV18; 8 positions agree with TRBD1. The CDR3 is 14 amino acids. Germline-derived CDR1 and CDR2 are KGHSH and LQKENI. The J segment lost 1 base and the V segment lost 4 bases, leaving 2 bases of the junction unmatched. The CDR3 protein is CASSRTGNNYGYTF. In nucleotides, the CDR3 is TGTGCCAGCTCACGGACAGGGAATAACTATGGCTACACCTTC. The full variable domain, completed using reference TRBV18 and TRBJ1-2, is NAGVMQNPRHLVRRRGQEARLRCSPMKGHSHVYWYRQLPEEGLKFMVYLQKENIIDESGMPKERFSAEFPKEGPSILRIQQVVRGDSAAYFCASSRTGNNYGYTFGSGTRLTVV.

The chain combines TRBV11-2 with TRBJ2-1, with 8 positions matching TRBD2. The CDR3 is 15 residues long. Germline-derived CDR1 and CDR2 are SGHAT and FQNNGV. After removal of 1 base from V and 6 bases from J, the junction contained 5 bases not matched to a gene. CDR3 region: CASSLGGGRSNEQFF. DNA for the CDR3: TGTGCCAGCAGCTTAGGCGGGGGGCGAAGCAATGAGCAGTTCTTC.

The rearrangement uses TRBV3-1 (or the pseudogene TRBV3-2) and TRBJ1-6; TRBD1 matches at 8 bases. With V trimmed by 7 bases and J by 0 bases, 8 bases remained unmatched. Germline V CDR1 and CDR2: LGHDT, YNNKEL (reference sequence). The CDR3 runs 17 residues. DNA for the CDR3: TGTGCCAGCACCAGGGACAGGATCCTCTCCTATAATTCACCCCTCCACTTT. This gives the protein CASTRDRILSYNSPLHF.

This chain links TRBV7-8 with TRBJ2-2, with D perhaps TRBD2 (5 bases). Looked up from germline, CDR1 is SGHVS and CDR2 is FQNEAQ. This CDR3 is built from 14 residues. Trimming stripped 8 bases from V and 5 bases from J, with 15 bases between. The CDR3 sequence is CASQTRPGTGELFF. DNA for the CDR3: TGTGCCAGCCAGACAAGGCCGGGGACCGGGGAGCTGTTTTTT.

Remarks on this clone: Distinct nucleotide sequences in the sample also encode this CDR3. The J gene is TRBJ2-7, the V gene TRBV13; D might be TRBD2 (6 bases). Per the germline V gene, CDR1 is PRHDT and CDR2 is FYEKMQ (reference sequence). The CDR3 has 14 residues. V was shortened by 2 bases and J by 1 base, with 9 bases between the two germline ends. Here the CDR3 reads CASSLPGGSYEQYF. The CDR3 nucleotides read TGTGCCAGCAGCTTACCCGGGGGTTCCTACGAGCAGTACTTC. The whole variable domain, remainder taken from reference TRBV13 and TRBJ2-7, is AAGVIQSPRHLIKEKRETATLKCYPIPRHDTVYWYQQGPGQDPQFLISFYEKMQSDKGSIPDRFSAQQFSDYHSELNMSSLELGDSALYFCASSLPGGSYEQYFGPGTRLTVT.

This clone was detected only once. The chain carries TRBV27 and TRBJ1-5, with D tentatively TRBD1 (6 bases). CDR1 and CDR2 from the germline V gene are MNHEY and SMNVEV (reference sequence). The CDR3 has 13 residues. V shed 6 bases and J shed 10 bases, with 16 bases lying between them. CDR3 sequence: CASRGRGVRPQHF. The CDR3 DNA reads TGTGCCAGCAGGGGAAGGGGGGTTCGTCCCCAGCATTTT.

About this clone: At one boundary the junction diverges from the germline segment, which might be a read error. The rearrangement joins TRBV27 to TRBJ2-7; D not resolved. CDR1 is MNHEY and CDR2 is SMNVEV in the germline V gene (reference sequence). This CDR3 is 10 amino acids long. CDR3 amino acids: CAVGASRGIF. The DNA of the CDR3 is TGTGCCGTTGGAGCGAGTCGAGGCATATTC.

The gene calls are TRBV2 and TRBJ2-1, with 15 bases that match TRBD2. Germline trimming cut 7 bases from V and 7 bases from J; bases unmatched to any gene: 5. Germline lookup yields CDR1 SNHLY and CDR2 FYNNEI. This CDR3 is built from 15 residues. The CDR3 spells CASTLGTSGGNEQFF. The CDR3 DNA reads TGTGCCAGCACCCTAGGGACTAGCGGGGGGAATGAGCAGTTCTTC.

This chain uses TRBV7-2 with TRBJ1-5; 8 bases line up with TRBD1. In germline, CDR1 is SGHTA, CDR2 FQGNSA. The V gene end was trimmed by 3 bases and the J gene end by 11 bases; junction bases not matched to a gene: 3. This CDR3 comprises 12 residues. The CDR3 loop is CASSFLQGAQHF. DNA for the CDR3: TGTGCCAGCAGCTTCCTACAGGGGGCCCAGCATTTT.

This chain connects TRBV18 to TRBJ1-5; possibly TRBD1 for D (5 bases). The V gene lost 6 bases and the J gene lost 3 bases, with 12 bases spanning the gap. The CDR3 loop spans 14 amino acids. The V gene's germline CDR1 is KGHSH and CDR2 LQKENI. The CDR3 bases are TGTGCCAGCTCCCCGGGGCGGGACAATCAGCCCCAGCATTTT. Its translation is CASSPGRDNQPQHF.

The gene calls are TRBV4-2 and TRBJ2-1; 9 bases match TRBD1. Germline V lookup: CDR1 LGHNA, CDR2 YNFKEQ. J gave up 6 bases and V 2 bases, and 8 bases lay outside the gene matches. This CDR3 comprises 16 residues. CDR3 region: CASSQPPGTGINEQFF. As DNA, the CDR3 is TGTGCCAGCAGCCAACCGCCCGGGACAGGGATCAATGAGCAGTTCTTC.